This passage covers 28 T cell receptor beta chains from one sample sequenced in a study of blood T cell repertoires in COVID-19 (dated by TCRdb to the early 2020s). Libraries were constructed by the immunoSEQ multiplex PCR assay. In its TCRdb copy, this immuneACCESS table keeps in-frame sequences only and misses some clones. Where compared with another copy, unresolved V genes explain less than half of these, and the others have no known cause. In this sample the table shows about 220,000 clones, roughly nine tenths of which occur a single time. The ten largest make up around 9.6% of the sample. The sequencing sample was made of peripheral blood. The source of these receptors is a woman aged 45 to 65 with COVID-19, enrolled during active disease.

This clone is a singleton in its sample. The chain recombines TRBV3-1 (or the pseudogene TRBV3-2) with TRBJ1-5; possible D gene TRBD1, 5 bases. This CDR3 is built from 13 residues. V was clipped by 1 base and J by 15 bases, with 16 bases between them. Germline V gene sequence: CDR1 LGHDT, CDR2 YNNKEL (reference sequence). CDR3 residues: CASSQGRRGLLHF. The CDR3 nucleotides are TGTGCCAGCAGCCAAGGCAGGAGGGGACTGTTGCATTTT.

The chain links TRBV5-1 to TRBJ1-2, with 9 bases lining up with TRBD1. This CDR3 spans 14 amino acids. CDR1 SGHRS and CDR2 YFSETQ come from the germline V gene. J was trimmed by 6 bases and V by 4 bases; bases with no gene match: 7. The CDR3 sequence is CASSIRTGEDGYTF. CDR3 nucleotides: TGCGCCAGCAGCATCCGGACAGGGGAGGATGGCTACACCTTC.

This chain joins TRBV19 and TRBJ2-3; 9 bases map to TRBD2. Germline trimming cut 5 bases from V and 5 bases from J; bases unmatched to any gene: 5. CDR1 LNHDA and CDR2 SQIVND come from the germline V gene (reference sequence). This CDR3 spans 14 amino acids. CDR3 region: CASSRRGGLDTQYF. The DNA of the CDR3 is TGTGCCAGTAGTCGGCGGGGGGGCTTAGATACGCAGTATTTT.

This clone appeared a single time. The chain links TRBV28 to TRBJ1-1; D is perhaps TRBD1 (6 bases). V lost 7 bases and J 4 bases, leaving 13 bases between the germline ends. Germline V lookup: CDR1 MDHEN, CDR2 SYDVKM. This CDR3 contains 13 residues. The CDR3 bases are TGTGCCAGCAAGGATGGGGGGGCCACTGAAGCTTTCTTT. Its protein is CASKDGGATEAFF. The whole variable domain, filled in from reference TRBV28 and TRBJ1-1, reads DVKVTQSSRYLVKRTGEKVFLECVQDMDHENMFWYRQDPGLGLRLIYFSYDVKMKEKGDIPEGYSVSREKKERFSLILESASTNQTSMYLCASKDGGATEAFFGQGTRLTVV.

The CDR3 bases are TGTGCCAGCAGCTTAGTAGTGGCGGGTGGCACTGAAGCTTTCTTT. It codes for CASSLVVAGGTEAFF. The chain couples TRBV7-2 to TRBJ1-1; no clear D gene. CDR3 length equals 15 residues. Trimming shortened V by 1 base and J by 4 bases, and 13 bases separated the two germline ends. Germline V gene sequence: CDR1 SGHTA, CDR2 FQGNSA.

In DNA form, the CDR3 reads TGTGCCAGCAGTAAATCATTGACTGAAGCTTTCTTT. Translated, it gives CASSKSLTEAFF. The chain combines TRBV6-5 with TRBJ1-1; D is unresolved. The V gene's germline CDR1 is MNHEY and CDR2 SVGAGI. The CDR3 runs 12 residues. The germline V and J ends were trimmed by 5 bases and 5 bases, with 9 bases remaining between them.

This clone was seen once. The CDR3 loop reads CASSPLSRQPQHF. The CDR3 DNA follows: TGTGCCAGCTCACCACTCTCTCGTCAGCCCCAGCATTTT. The chain joins TRBV18 to TRBJ1-5; D unclear. Trimming took 1 base from V and 6 from J, leaving 7 bases between them. CDR3 length: 13 residues. Germline CDR1 and CDR2: KGHSH and LQKENI.

The chain carries TRBV7-2 and TRBJ1-1; tentatively, D is TRBD1 (5 bases). With 7 bases removed from V and 4 bases from J, the gap between germline ends came to 22 bases. The V gene's germline CDR1 is SGHTA and CDR2 FQGNSA. This CDR3 is built from 16 residues. CDR3: CASNLPKGYRSTEAFF. Here the CDR3 DNA reads TGTGCCAGCAACCTACCTAAGGGGTATCGGTCCACTGAAGCTTTCTTT. The full variable domain, with the rest looked up from reference TRBV7-2 and TRBJ1-1, is GAGVSQSPSNKVTEKGKDVELRCDPISGHTALYWYRQSLGQGLEFLIYFQGNSAPDKSGLPSDRFSAERTGGSVSTLTIQRTQQEDSAVYLCASNLPKGYRSTEAFFGQGTRLTVV.

This clone was observed a single time. The chain carries TRBV11-3 and TRBJ2-1; 12 bases are a match to TRBD2. Losses at the gene ends were 2 bases for V and 8 bases for J; bases not matched to a gene: 4. In germline, CDR1 is SGHNT, CDR2 YENEEA. This CDR3 region has 15 residues. In DNA form, the CDR3 reads TGTGCCAGCAGCTTACTAGCGGGGGGGCTCTATGAGCAGTTCTTC. Protein product: CASSLLAGGLYEQFF.

This clone came up once. The V gene is TRBV21-1, the J gene TRBJ2-5; the table assigns TRBD2, which was not confirmed against the DNA. TRBV21-1 is described as a pseudogene. This CDR3 region has 15 residues. The CDR3 spells CASRKGSWVRETQYF. Here the CDR3 DNA reads TGTGCCAGTCGCAAAGGGAGCTGGGTACGGGAGACCCAGTACTTC.

This clone appeared a single time. The chain combines TRBV19 with TRBJ1-1, with unresolved D. V lost 2 bases to trimming and J lost 5 bases, with 9 bases between them. Germline V gene data show CDR1 as LNHDA and CDR2 as SQIVND (reference sequence). The CDR3 totals 13 residues. CDR3 protein: CASSIKRSTEAFF. Here the CDR3 DNA reads TGTGCCAGTAGTATAAAAAGGAGTACTGAAGCTTTCTTT.

The rearrangement joins TRBV27 to TRBJ2-2, with TRBD1 as a possible D gene (5 bases). Trimming left V 0 bases short and J 0 bases short, with 8 bases between. The CDR3 runs to 16 residues. CDR1 and CDR2 from the germline V gene are MNHEY and SMNVEV (reference sequence). CDR3 residues: CASSLSDTANTGELFF. The CDR3 DNA follows: TGTGCCAGCAGTTTATCGGACACCGCGAACACCGGGGAGCTGTTTTTT.

The J gene is TRBJ2-2, the V gene TRBV6-2 or TRBV6-3; 10 bases map to TRBD1. V trimming: 0 bases; J trimming: 3 bases; junction bases outside the gene matches: 4. CDR1 is MNHEY, CDR2 SVGEGT, per germline. This CDR3 has 17 residues. The DNA for the CDR3 is TGTGCCAGCAGTTACTCCTCGACAGGGGGCTACACCGGGGAGCTGTTTTTT. It specifies CASSYSSTGGYTGELFF.

This clone was counted between two and nine times. The rearrangement joins TRBV11-2 to TRBJ2-2; tentatively, D is TRBD1 (6 bases). This CDR3 has 15 amino acids. The germline V gene has CDR1 SGHAT and CDR2 FQNNGV. Trimming took 6 bases from V and 0 from J, leaving 11 bases between them. The CDR3 spells CASRPGHANTGELFF. The CDR3 DNA sequence: TGTGCCAGCAGGCCGGGACATGCGAACACCGGGGAGCTGTTTTTT.

The chain employs TRBV28 and TRBJ2-7, with TRBD1 identical over 8 bases. J gave up 5 bases and V 3 bases, and 6 bases lay outside the gene matches. Looked up from germline, CDR1 is MDHEN and CDR2 is SYDVKM. The CDR3 is made up of 14 amino acids. The CDR3 protein is CASSFEQGGNEQYV. DNA of the CDR3: TGTGCCAGCAGTTTTGAACAGGGGGGTAACGAGCAGTACGTC.

V gene TRBV5-1 combines with J gene TRBJ1-1; tentatively, D is TRBD1 (6 bases). CDR3 length equals 14 residues. V was trimmed by 1 base and J by 2 bases, leaving 9 bases between them. Germline CDR1 SGHRS, CDR2 YFSETQ. CDR3 DNA sequence: TGCGCCAGCAGCTTGCCGACAGGAAACACTGAAGCTTTCTTT. This sequence encodes CASSLPTGNTEAFF. The full variable domain, its missing parts supplied by reference TRBV5-1 and TRBJ1-1, is KAGVTQTPRYLIKTRGQQVTLSCSPISGHRSVSWYQQTPGQGLQFLFEYFSETQRNKGNFPGRFSGRQFSNSRSEMNVSTLELGDSALYLCASSLPTGNTEAFFGQGTRLTVV.

The chain employs TRBV30 and TRBJ1-1; 7 bases map to TRBD1. This CDR3 comprises 13 residues. With V trimmed by 3 bases and J by 3 bases, 4 bases remained unmatched. Germline CDR1 GTSNPN, CDR2 SVGIG (reference sequence). The CDR3 DNA is TGTGCCTGGAGAGAGGGGGCCTACACTGAAGCTTTCTTT. This gives the protein CAWREGAYTEAFF.

The V gene is TRBV2, the J gene TRBJ2-1; D might be TRBD2 (5 bases). This CDR3 is built from 13 residues. CDR1 and CDR2 (germline): SNHLY, FYNNEI. V was clipped by 0 bases and J by 8 bases, with 8 bases between them. CDR3 DNA: TGTGCCAGCAGTGAAGCGAACGGGGATGAGCAGTTCTTC. This gives the protein CASSEANGDEQFF.

The rearrangement joins TRBV7-8 to TRBJ1-4, with 7 positions matching TRBD1. The V segment lost 0 bases and the J segment 2 bases; nucleotides outside the gene matches: 9. The CDR3 consists of 18 residues. From germline, CDR1 is SGHVS and CDR2 FQNEAQ. CDR3 sequence reads: CASSLAARGPVTNEKLFF. The CDR3 nucleotides read TGTGCCAGCAGCTTAGCAGCTAGGGGGCCGGTGACTAATGAAAAACTGTTTTTT. Together with reference TRBV7-8 and TRBJ1-4, the CDR3 gives the full variable domain: GAGVSQSPRYKVAKRGQDVALRCDPISGHVSLFWYQQALGQGPEFLTYFQNEAQLDKSGLPSDRFFAERPEGSVSTLKIQRTQQEDSAVYLCASSLAARGPVTNEKLFFGSGTQLSVL.

The rearrangement uses TRBV9 and TRBJ2-1, with D perhaps matching TRBD2 (6 bases). This CDR3 region has 12 residues. Looked up from germline, CDR1 is SGDLS and CDR2 is YYNGEE. The germline V and J ends were trimmed by 5 bases and 9 bases, with 12 bases remaining between them. The CDR3 is CASSQPGGEQFF. The CDR3 DNA reads TGTGCCAGCAGTCAACCCGGGGGTGAGCAGTTCTTC.

The gene calls are TRBV4-3 and TRBJ2-7; tentative D call: TRBD2 (5 bases). The V gene lost 1 base and the J gene lost 3 bases, with 22 bases spanning the gap. The CDR3 has 18 amino acids. From germline, CDR1 is LGHNA and CDR2 YSLEER. Written as DNA, the CDR3 is TGCGCCAGCAGCCAAGGTATTGTAGGAGCGGACGGATTCTACGAGCAGTACTTC. Protein product: CASSQGIVGADGFYEQYF.

The sample holds a few counts of this clone. The chain uses TRBV4-3 and TRBJ2-2; the D gene is possibly TRBD2 (7 bases). Looked up from germline, CDR1 is LGHNA and CDR2 is YSLEER. The CDR3 length is 17 residues. Trimming removed 0 bases at V and 3 bases at J, with 14 bases between. CDR3 bases: TGCGCCAGCAGCCAAGATAGTGCGGGGGCCGACACCGGGGAGCTGTTTTTT. Protein: CASSQDSAGADTGELFF.

The CDR3 reads CASSPLAGTTGTETQYF. The CDR3 nucleotides are TGCGCCAGCAGCCCACTAGCGGGGACGACAGGGACGGAGACCCAGTACTTC. The gene calls are TRBV5-1 and TRBJ2-5; 10 nucleotides agree with TRBD2. This CDR3 spans 17 amino acids. J was trimmed by 5 bases and V by 4 bases; bases with no gene match: 14. Germline V CDR1 and CDR2: SGHRS, YFSETQ.

This clone has only one observation. The gene calls are TRBV10-1 and TRBJ2-5, with 8 positions matching TRBD1. Germline V gives CDR1 WNHNN, CDR2 SYGVQD (reference sequence). V lost 5 bases to trimming and J lost 2 bases; unmatched junction nucleotides: 4. The CDR3 contains 14 residues. The CDR3: CASSPRGPQETQYF. The CDR3, as DNA: TGCGCCAGCAGTCCCAGGGGGCCTCAAGAGACCCAGTACTTC.

The chain joins TRBV24-1 to TRBJ2-3; D uncertain. V was clipped by 3 bases and J by 0 bases, with 12 bases between them. Germline V gives CDR1 KGHDR, CDR2 SFDVKD. The length of the CDR3 is 16 residues. The CDR3: CATSDPPYFSTDTQYF. In DNA form, the CDR3 reads TGTGCCACCAGTGATCCTCCGTACTTTAGCACAGATACGCAGTATTTT.

The rearrangement uses TRBV6-4 and TRBJ1-5; TRBD1 might be the D (5 bases). With 6 bases removed from V and 8 bases from J, the gap between germline ends came to 20 bases. Looked up from germline, CDR1 is MRHNA and CDR2 is SNTAGT. The CDR3 has 15 amino acids. CDR3 sequence reads: CASSPQGTTREPQHF. DNA for the CDR3: TGTGCCAGCAGCCCCCAGGGTACAACTCGGGAGCCCCAGCATTTT.

The rearrangement joins TRBV5-4 to TRBJ2-7; TRBD1 aligns across 8 bases. The CDR3 sequence is 16 residues long. V lost 3 bases, J lost 0 bases, and 8 bases stayed unmatched. CDR1 is SGHNT and CDR2 is YYREEE in the germline V gene (reference sequence). CDR3 bases: TGTGCCAGCAGCTCCGGGACAGGTGTCCACTCCTACGAGCAGTACGTC. Its translation: CASSSGTGVHSYEQYV.

The chain couples TRBV6-5 to TRBJ1-6; D remains unclear. V lost 8 bases and J lost 9, with 8 bases in between. Germline values: CDR1 MNHEY, CDR2 SVGAGI. This CDR3 spans 11 amino acids. Written as DNA, the CDR3 is TGTGCCAGCGGCCAGGTTTCACCCCTCCACTTT. Its protein product is CASGQVSPLHF.